A single sample gave rise to the 11 T cell receptor beta chains below, sequenced in a study of OX40 agonist ivuxolimab in advanced cancers. The table came from immunoSEQ multiplex PCR; TCRdb's copy has only in-frame clones and leaves some out. This table holds approximately 35,000 clones, approximately 84% found once. Sequencing was performed on CD4+ or CD8+ T cells sorted from blood, taken in a trial of the OX40 agonist ivuxolimab. These receptors were taken from an adult with an advanced solid tumor such as melanoma, head and neck, liver or kidney cancer.

This clone was picked up one time. This chain links TRBV5-6 with TRBJ2-7; D might be TRBD2 (5 bases). Germline V gene data show CDR1 as SGHDT and CDR2 as YYEEEE. The V end was cut by 4 bases, the J end by 3 bases, with 20 bases between. CDR3 length: 16 residues. For the CDR3, the DNA is TGTGCCAGCAGCGGAACGGACTCGACTCCTAGCTACGAGCAGTACTTC. Translation gives CASSGTDSTPSYEQYF.

The V call is TRBV21-1, the J call TRBJ1-4; the table's D call of TRBD1 was not tested on the DNA. TRBV21-1 is a listed pseudogene. The CDR3 extends over 14 amino acids. DNA for the CDR3: TGTGCCAGCAGCAGTCAGGGGGCGGGCGAAAAACTGTTTTTT. Its protein product is CASSSQGAGEKLFF.

The chain employs TRBV25-1 and TRBJ2-7; 8 nucleotides line up with TRBD2. Unmatched junction bases numbered 4, after V lost 1 base and J lost 5 bases. The CDR3 contains 14 residues. Looked up from germline, CDR1 is MGHDK and CDR2 is SYGVNS. The CDR3, as DNA: TGTGCCAGCAGTGAATCAGGAGCGGGAGACGAGCAGTACTTC. Translating gives CASSESGAGDEQYF.

The chain joins TRBV28 to TRBJ2-3; no reliable D call. CDR3 length: 14 amino acids. V lost 3 bases and J 0 bases, leaving 7 bases between the germline ends. Germline V CDR1 and CDR2: MDHEN, SYDVKM. CDR3 residues: CASSFGTSTDTQYF. The CDR3 DNA is TGTGCCAGCAGTTTCGGAACTAGCACAGATACGCAGTATTTT. The full variable domain, completed using reference TRBV28 and TRBJ2-3, is DVKVTQSSRYLVKRTGEKVFLECVQDMDHENMFWYRQDPGLGLRLIYFSYDVKMKEKGDIPEGYSVSREKKERFSLILESASTNQTSMYLCASSFGTSTDTQYFGPGTRLTVL.

By share, this clone counts as medium-sized. V and J are TRBV10-1 and TRBJ2-1, with D perhaps matching TRBD1 (6 bases). V lost 4 bases, J lost 6 bases, and 7 bases lay in between. The germline V gene encodes CDR1 WNHNN and CDR2 SYGVQD (reference sequence). The CDR3 totals 12 residues. In DNA, the CDR3 is TGCGCCAGCAGTGGACAGGCCAATGAGCAGTTCTTC. Translated: CASSGQANEQFF.

The J gene is TRBJ2-5, the V gene TRBV19; D is unclear. The CDR3 covers 13 residues. Germline V gives CDR1 LNHDA, CDR2 SQIVND (reference sequence). Trimming cost V 3 bases and J 2 bases, with 7 bases left between them. For the CDR3, the DNA is TGTGCCAGTAGTATCAGGATTCAAGAGACCCAGTACTTC. Amino acids: CASSIRIQETQYF.

DNA of the CDR3: TGTGCCAGCAGCGTTGGGACTAGCGGGGGTTTTGATGAGCAGTTCTTC. Protein sequence: CASSVGTSGGFDEQFF. The chain combines TRBV9 with TRBJ2-1, with TRBD2 matching over 14 bases. There are 16 residues in the CDR3. The V segment lost 2 bases and the J segment 8 bases; nucleotides outside the gene matches: 6. The germline V gene has CDR1 SGDLS and CDR2 YYNGEE. Together with reference TRBV9 and TRBJ2-1, the CDR3 gives the full variable domain: DSGVTQTPKHLITATGQRVTLRCSPRSGDLSVYWYQQSLDQGLQFLIQYYNGEERAKGNILERFSAQQFPDLHSELNLSSLELGDSALYFCASSVGTSGGFDEQFFGPGTRLTVL.

The gene calls are TRBV10-3 and TRBJ1-2, with D possibly being TRBD1 (5 bases). Trimming left V 0 bases short and J 2 bases short, with 22 bases between. The CDR3 has 19 residues. Germline assignment: CDR1 ENHRY and CDR2 SYGVKD. In nucleotides, the CDR3 is TGTGCCATCAGTGAGTCGAGTGGGTGGGGCTCCCGCGGAAACTATGGCTACACCTTC. Translation gives CAISESSGWGSRGNYGYTF.

Only one count was recorded for this clone. The chain carries TRBV9 and TRBJ2-1; TRBD2 matches at 7 bases. CDR1 and CDR2 (germline): SGDLS, YYNGEE. This CDR3 comprises 15 residues. The trim removed 4 bases at V and 8 bases at J, leaving 12 bases unmatched. CDR3 loop: CASSHEVVRGDEQFF. The CDR3 DNA reads as TGTGCCAGCAGCCACGAGGTAGTTCGGGGGGATGAGCAGTTCTTC. The whole variable domain, remainder taken from reference TRBV9 and TRBJ2-1, is DSGVTQTPKHLITATGQRVTLRCSPRSGDLSVYWYQQSLDQGLQFLIQYYNGEERAKGNILERFSAQQFPDLHSELNLSSLELGDSALYFCASSHEVVRGDEQFFGPGTRLTVL.

V is TRBV13 and J is TRBJ2-7, with D uncertain. Germline loops: CDR1 PRHDT, CDR2 FYEKMQ (reference sequence). This CDR3 is built from 12 residues. Between the trimmed V and J ends, which lost 5 bases and 6 bases, there was a span of 11 bases. The CDR3 DNA reads as TGTGCCAGCAGCCACTCCCTCGGCGAGCAGTACTTC. This encodes CASSHSLGEQYF.

By share of the sample, this clone is medium-sized (0.01 to 0.1%). Other DNA sequences of this sample code for an identical CDR3. The J gene is TRBJ1-2, the V gene TRBV6-1, with 9 bases fitting TRBD1. Trimming removed 6 bases from V and 0 bases from J; junction bases left unmatched: 5. Germline V gene sequence: CDR1 MNHNS, CDR2 SASEGT. This CDR3 contains 15 residues. The CDR3 spells CASSLGQGPNYGYTF. CDR3 in DNA: TGTGCCAGCAGCCTTGGACAGGGGCCTAACTATGGCTACACCTTC.